This T cell receptor (beta chain) was captured by sequencing in a study of blood T cell repertoires in COVID-19. Assay: immunoSEQ multiplex PCR; the TCRdb copy retains only in-frame clones and omits some. Among 350,000 to 450,000 clones listed, 80% to 95% were seen once. Those designated as exposed participants met a COVID-19 case within 2 weeks before study entry. Deletions cut 6 bases from V and 1 base from J, with 15 bases between. The CDR3 totals 15 residues. Germline CDR1 is MRHNA and CDR2 is SNTAGT. The table lists this clone with a few counts. The TCR comes from a woman aged 40 to 50 who had been exposed to COVID-19. The chain has TRBV6-4 and TRBJ1-1; a possible D gene is TRBD1 (5 bases). The specimen was PBMCs or T cells enriched from blood (not recorded which). Written as DNA, the CDR3 is TGTGCCAGCAGAGGCGGATCAGGGCAGAACACTGAAGCTTTCTTT. This translates into CASRGGSGQNTEAFF.